This T cell receptor beta chain is from a study of T-cell reconstitution after alpha-beta-depleted transplantation in children. Study findings and constraints: At the one-year point after transplant, T-cell counts and TCRbeta diversity were found to come mostly from T cells that had been newly produced.

With respect to this clonotype: Its specificity is unknown.

The TCRbeta library was prepared with unique molecular identifiers. TCRdb called the PCR reads again in MiXCR, with one record for every CDR3 protein. The repertoire holds a few hundred thousand distinct CDR3 sequences, with more than 20% as singletons. Germline CDR1 and CDR2: SGHRS and YFSETQ. The CDR3 extends over 15 amino acids. Trimming took 1 base from V and 8 from J; bases not matched to a gene: 6. The TCR comes from a boy in the first two years of life with Wiskott-Aldrich syndrome, due to receive a stem cell transplant. The input for sequencing was PBMCs, taken before TCRalphabeta/CD19-depleted stem cell transplant. The chain combines TRBV5-1 with TRBJ2-1, with TRBD1 identical over 10 bases. CDR3 DNA: TGCGCCAGCAGCTTGAGGGACAGGGGTGTCGATGAGCAGTTCTTC. It translates to CASSLRDRGVDEQFF.